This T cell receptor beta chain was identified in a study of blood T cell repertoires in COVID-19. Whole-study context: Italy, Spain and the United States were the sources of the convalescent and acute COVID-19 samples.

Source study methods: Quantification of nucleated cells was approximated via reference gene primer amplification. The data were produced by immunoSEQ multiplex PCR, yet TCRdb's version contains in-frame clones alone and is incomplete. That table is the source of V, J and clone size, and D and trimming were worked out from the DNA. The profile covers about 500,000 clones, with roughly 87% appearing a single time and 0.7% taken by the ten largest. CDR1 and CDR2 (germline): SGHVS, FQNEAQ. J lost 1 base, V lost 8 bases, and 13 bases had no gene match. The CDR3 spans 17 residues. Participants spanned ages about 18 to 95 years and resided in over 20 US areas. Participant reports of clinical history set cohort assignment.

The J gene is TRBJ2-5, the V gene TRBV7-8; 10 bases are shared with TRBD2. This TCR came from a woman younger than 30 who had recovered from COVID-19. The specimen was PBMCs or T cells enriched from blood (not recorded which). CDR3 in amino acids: CASLLSGGARAQETQYF. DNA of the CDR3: TGTGCCAGCCTCTTGAGCGGGGGGGCTAGGGCCCAAGAGACCCAGTACTTC.